This T cell receptor beta chain was recovered during a study of shared clonotypes between healthy human individuals. Study-level results: The sharing of roughly 5% of naive CD4 clonotypes was seen across a handful of donors. Rarefaction demonstrated incomplete sorted-subset sequencing despite large depth.

The CDR3 loop spans 18 amino acids. V lost 2 bases, J lost 1 base, and 8 bases stayed unmatched. Germline values: CDR1 MDHEN, CDR2 SYDVKM. Libraries were prepared by immunoSEQ multiplex PCR; TCRdb keeps only in-frame clonotypes and omits some of them. The table includes a few hundred thousand clones, around 97% detected once. This clone was seen only once. Its cognate antigen is unknown. The sequence came from a woman aged 25-40 years in good health. The sample taken for sequencing was naive CD4+ T cells sorted from blood. Subset indicated: CD45RA+ positively selected. The chain is built from TRBV28 and TRBJ2-2; 9 bases align to TRBD1. DNA for the CDR3: TGTGCCAGCAGTTTACCTCTCGAGACAGGGGGGAACACCGGGGAGCTGTTTTTT. This gives the protein CASSLPLETGGNTGELFF. The variable domain in full, completed from reference TRBV28 and TRBJ2-2, reads DVKVTQSSRYLVKRTGEKVFLECVQDMDHENMFWYRQDPGLGLRLIYFSYDVKMKEKGDIPEGYSVSREKKERFSLILESASTNQTSMYLCASSLPLETGGNTGELFFGEGSRLTVL.